This T cell receptor (beta chain) was sequenced during a study of shared clonotypes between healthy human individuals. Findings of the study overall: Represented genetic and exposure-history diversity was restricted by having few donors.

As for this clone: Its target is not known.

TCRdb's copy holds only in-frame clones and misses some; the assay was immunoSEQ multiplex PCR. The sample comprises about 1 million clones, about 75% of which are singletons, and 1.2% to 1.5% rests with the top ten. Sample: memory CD4+ T cells sorted from blood. As for subset: CD45RA-negative fraction. This sequence was found in a man aged 18 to 29 in good health.

CDR3: CASSTRLAGGQETQYF. CDR3 DNA sequence: TGTGCCAGCAGCACCCGACTAGCGGGGGGCCAAGAGACCCAGTACTTC. The V gene is TRBV5-4, the J gene TRBJ2-5; 13 bases line up with TRBD2. This CDR3 comprises 16 residues. The germline gives CDR1 SGHNT, CDR2 YYREEE (reference sequence). J lost 1 base, V lost 4 bases, and 4 bases had no gene match.